Each of the 31 T cell receptor beta chains below was sequenced from the same sample in a study of T cell responses to AZD1222 COVID-19 vaccine. Clones were sequenced by immunoSEQ multiplex PCR, and TCRdb holds only the in-frame ones, with some missing. Found here are 90,000 to 110,000 clones, roughly nine tenths of them singletons; the top ten hold 40% to 55%. The sequencing used peripheral blood, collected 28 days after the second AZD1222 dose. The source is an adult who received the AZD1222 COVID-19 vaccine.

The chain links TRBV28 to TRBJ2-7; 11 nucleotides line up with TRBD2. The CDR3 is 13 amino acids. The germline V gene encodes CDR1 MDHEN and CDR2 SYDVKM. V lost 6 bases and J lost 4; bases outside the gene matches: 2. This CDR3 is CASSVAGGYEQYF. The CDR3 coding sequence is TGTGCCAGCAGCGTAGCGGGAGGGTACGAGCAGTACTTC.

The chain links TRBV7-2 to TRBJ1-2, with TRBD1 matching 8 bases. Germline CDR1 and CDR2: SGHTA and FQGNSA. The CDR3 is made up of 15 amino acids. V lost 4 bases, J lost 2 bases, and 6 bases stayed unmatched. CDR3 nucleotide sequence: TGTGCCAGCAGCTCTAGACAGGGGTGGAACTATGGCTACACCTTC. As protein: CASSSRQGWNYGYTF. The whole variable domain, remainder taken from reference TRBV7-2 and TRBJ1-2, is GAGVSQSPSNKVTEKGKDVELRCDPISGHTALYWYRQSLGQGLEFLIYFQGNSAPDKSGLPSDRFSAERTGGSVSTLTIQRTQQEDSAVYLCASSSRQGWNYGYTFGSGTRLTVV.

The chain recombines TRBV27 with TRBJ2-1; 11 bases agree with TRBD2. V shed 2 bases and J 6 bases; nucleotides not matched to a gene: 3. The CDR3 sequence is 15 residues long. The germline V gene encodes CDR1 MNHEY and CDR2 SMNVEV (reference sequence). The CDR3 sequence is CASSLGLAGGNEQFF. CDR3 sequence (DNA): TGTGCCAGCAGTTTAGGGCTAGCGGGAGGCAATGAGCAGTTCTTC.

The CDR3 sequence is CSQSGSRPTQYF. For the CDR3, the DNA is TGCAGCCAGAGCGGGAGTCGACCCACGCAGTATTTT. This chain uses TRBV29-1 with TRBJ2-3; 8 bases align to TRBD2. V was pared by 8 bases and J by 9 bases, with 10 bases of the junction left unmatched. The CDR3 spans 12 residues. Germline V CDR1 and CDR2: SQVTM, ANQGSEA.

This clone was counted a single time. J is TRBJ2-1 and V is TRBV29-1; TRBD2 agrees at 10 bases. CDR1 SQVTM and CDR2 ANQGSEA come from the germline V gene. CDR3 size: 14 residues. Unmatched junction bases numbered 6, after V lost 4 bases and J lost 6 bases. The CDR3 bases are TGCAGCGTTGGCAAAGCGGGAGGGACCAATGAGCAGTTCTTC. Its protein product is CSVGKAGGTNEQFF.

V gene TRBV11-1 combines with J gene TRBJ2-7; D is undetermined. The length of the CDR3 is 15 residues. V shed 5 bases and J shed 3 bases, with 17 bases lying between them. Germline V CDR1 and CDR2: SGHAT, FQDESV (reference sequence). DNA of the CDR3: TGTGCCAGCAGCCCAGATCAAGCGCCAATCTACGAGCAGTACTTC. Protein sequence: CASSPDQAPIYEQYF.

This chain joins TRBV9 and TRBJ2-2; the D call may be TRBD1 or TRBD2 (5 bases each). The CDR3 extends over 14 amino acids. Trimming pared 3 bases from V and 3 bases from J, leaving 9 bases between. Germline loops: CDR1 SGDLS, CDR2 YYNGEE. This CDR3 is CASSASGHTGELFF. The CDR3, as DNA: TGTGCCAGCAGCGCTTCGGGGCACACCGGGGAGCTGTTTTTT.

The V and J genes are TRBV19 and TRBJ2-7; 11 positions agree with TRBD1. J lost 9 bases, V lost 7 bases, and 8 bases had no gene match. CDR3 length: 13 residues. Looked up from germline, CDR1 is LNHDA and CDR2 is SQIVND (reference sequence). CDR3 sequence (DNA): TGTGCCAGTAAACGGGGACAGGGGGGTAGGCAGTACTTC. Translating it yields CASKRGQGGRQYF.

The chain carries TRBV14 and TRBJ2-7; 7 nucleotides align to TRBD2. The CDR3 runs 18 residues. Looked up from germline, CDR1 is SGHDN and CDR2 is FVKESK. V trimming: 4 bases; J trimming: 1 base; junction bases outside the gene matches: 16. CDR3 residues: CASSPEFNLERGSYEQYF. The CDR3 nucleotides are TGTGCCAGCAGCCCCGAATTTAACCTGGAGCGGGGATCCTACGAGCAGTACTTC.

V is TRBV6-6 and J is TRBJ2-7; 8 nucleotides line up with TRBD2. The CDR3 is 16 amino acids. Germline CDR1 reads MNHNY; CDR2 reads SVGAGI (reference sequence). The trim removed 6 bases at V and 4 bases at J, leaving 14 bases unmatched. CDR3 protein: CASSWDIGTGGYEQYF. In DNA, the CDR3 is TGTGCCAGCAGCTGGGATATAGGGACGGGGGGGTACGAGCAGTACTTC.

This sequence joins TRBV18 and TRBJ2-5; 8 nucleotides match TRBD1. This CDR3 has 15 amino acids. The germline V gene has CDR1 KGHSH and CDR2 LQKENI. The trim removed 4 bases at V and 5 bases at J, leaving 9 bases unmatched. CDR3 nucleotide sequence: TGTGCCAGCTCACGAACACAGGGGGTCTTGGAGACCCAGTACTTC. Translation gives CASSRTQGVLETQYF.

The chain has TRBV28 and TRBJ1-1; no definite D call. The length of the CDR3 is 12 residues. Looked up from germline, CDR1 is MDHEN and CDR2 is SYDVKM. V lost 2 bases and J 6 bases, leaving 7 bases between the germline ends. The CDR3 nucleotides are TGTGCCAGCAGTTTAATGTACGCTGAAGCTTTCTTT. It translates to CASSLMYAEAFF.

This chain joins TRBV11-2 and TRBJ1-6; 10 nucleotides align to TRBD1. J lost 5 bases, V lost 5 bases, and 3 bases had no gene match. The CDR3 covers 15 residues. Germline CDR1 reads SGHAT; CDR2 reads FQNNGV. CDR3 nucleotides: TGTGCCAGCAGCGTGGGACAGGGGAATAATTCACCCCTCCACTTT. It encodes CASSVGQGNNSPLHF.

The V and J genes are TRBV4-3 and TRBJ1-4; a possible D gene is TRBD1 (5 bases). Germline CDR1 reads LGHNA; CDR2 reads YSLEER. V dropped 0 bases and J dropped 5 bases, with 13 bases sitting between them. CDR3 length: 16 amino acids. Here the CDR3 DNA reads TGCGCCAGCAGCCAAGATCGGCTTTGGGGGAATGAAAAACTGTTTTTT. Protein sequence: CASSQDRLWGNEKLFF.

CDR3 nucleotide sequence: TGTGCCAGCAGTCCCCCAGACGGAGCGGGAGTAGACAATGAGCAGTTCTTC. Its protein is CASSPPDGAGVDNEQFF. This rearrangement joins TRBV28 to TRBJ2-1; TRBD2 matches 8 bases. The CDR3 has 17 residues. The junction had 14 bases not matched to a gene; V was cut back by 5 bases and J by 5 bases. Per the germline V gene, CDR1 is MDHEN and CDR2 is SYDVKM. The variable domain in full, with the rest retrieved from reference TRBV28 and TRBJ2-1, is DVKVTQSSRYLVKRTGEKVFLECVQDMDHENMFWYRQDPGLGLRLIYFSYDVKMKEKGDIPEGYSVSREKKERFSLILESASTNQTSMYLCASSPPDGAGVDNEQFFGPGTRLTVL.

The chain carries TRBV18 and TRBJ2-6, with TRBD1 matching 7 bases. The CDR3 runs 18 residues. In germline, CDR1 is KGHSH, CDR2 LQKENI. The J segment lost 0 bases and the V segment lost 0 bases, leaving 5 bases of the junction unmatched. The CDR3 DNA reads TGTGCCAGCTCACCACCGGGACAGCTTCTCTCTGGGGCCAACGTCCTGACTTTC. This codes for CASSPPGQLLSGANVLTF.

The chain uses TRBV6-1 and TRBJ1-2; D is possibly TRBD1 (6 bases). Trimming took 3 bases from V and 13 from J, leaving 18 bases between them. The germline CDR1 and CDR2 sequences are MNHNS and SASEGT. The CDR3 loop spans 13 amino acids. The CDR3 loop is CASSDAGALLCTF. The CDR3 coding sequence is TGTGCCAGCAGTGATGCAGGGGCCCTTCTCTGCACCTTC.

The rearrangement links TRBV28 to TRBJ1-2; 7 bases are a match to TRBD1. Trimming took 5 bases from V and 4 from J; bases not matched to a gene: 10. The CDR3 totals 15 residues. The V gene's germline CDR1 is MDHEN and CDR2 SYDVKM. Here the CDR3 reads CASSPALGGRYGYTF. Written as DNA, the CDR3 is TGTGCCAGCAGTCCCGCCCTAGGGGGCCGCTATGGCTACACCTTC.

The CDR3 spells CASSPRQGFNYGYTF. The CDR3 region has the DNA TGTGCCAGCAGCCCCAGACAGGGATTCAACTATGGCTACACCTTC. The J gene is TRBJ1-2, the V gene TRBV6-2 or TRBV6-3; TRBD1 matches at 7 bases. This CDR3 region has 15 residues. Germline V CDR1 and CDR2: MNHEY, SVGEGT. The J segment lost 2 bases and the V segment lost 6 bases, leaving 9 bases of the junction unmatched.

The chain is built from TRBV2 and TRBJ2-7; the D gene is possibly TRBD2 (5 bases). Germline V gene sequence: CDR1 SNHLY, CDR2 FYNNEI. V shed 10 bases and J shed 5 bases, with 21 bases lying between them. The CDR3 totals 14 residues. CDR3: CAKRSGSTDHEQYF. In DNA, the CDR3 is TGTGCCAAGCGGTCGGGCTCCACGGACCACGAGCAGTACTTC.

This chain uses TRBV24-1 with TRBJ1-1; D possibly corresponds to TRBD1 (5 bases). Germline V lookup: CDR1 KGHDR, CDR2 SFDVKD. With 7 bases removed from V and 9 bases from J, the gap between germline ends came to 23 bases. CDR3 size: 15 residues. CDR3 in amino acids: CATSHSGPTSTQAFF. CDR3 in DNA: TGTGCCACCAGCCACTCGGGACCTACCAGCACCCAAGCTTTCTTT.

The V call is TRBV28, the J call TRBJ1-1; D not resolved. With 7 bases removed from V and 11 bases from J, the gap between germline ends came to 14 bases. Germline V lookup: CDR1 MDHEN, CDR2 SYDVKM. The CDR3 totals 11 residues. The DNA of the CDR3 is TGTGCCAGCAATTTCCTTTCGCGCGCTTTCTTT. Its protein product is CASNFLSRAFF.

This chain connects TRBV3-1 (or the pseudogene TRBV3-2) to TRBJ2-7, with 8 bases identical to TRBD2. Germline values: CDR1 LGHDT, CDR2 YNNKEL (reference sequence). This CDR3 comprises 16 residues. The J segment lost 1 base and the V segment lost 2 bases, leaving 7 bases of the junction unmatched. Here the CDR3 DNA reads TGTGCCAGCAGCCAAAAAAAAGGCGGGAGGTCCTACGAGCAGTACTTC. The encoded protein is CASSQKKGGRSYEQYF.

This clone was picked up one time. The rearrangement uses TRBV4-2 and TRBJ1-1, with 7 bases fitting TRBD1. V shed 4 bases and J 8 bases; nucleotides not matched to a gene: 4. Looked up from germline, CDR1 is LGHNA and CDR2 is YNFKEQ. The CDR3 length is 12 residues. The chain's CDR3 is CASSLDREEAFF. The CDR3 bases are TGTGCCAGCAGCCTAGACAGGGAAGAAGCTTTCTTT.

The rearrangement uses TRBV29-1 and TRBJ2-1; 15 positions match TRBD2. The V segment lost 8 bases and the J segment 9 bases; nucleotides outside the gene matches: 5. The CDR3 is 13 residues long. CDR1 SQVTM and CDR2 ANQGSEA come from the germline V gene. The CDR3 bases are TGCAGCCTCGGACTAGCGGGAGGGCTTGAGCAGTTCTTC. Its protein product is CSLGLAGGLEQFF.

The J gene is TRBJ1-2, the V gene TRBV19; 8 bases are a match to TRBD1. With V trimmed by 6 bases and J by 2 bases, 8 bases remained unmatched. CDR1 is LNHDA, CDR2 SQIVND, per germline (reference sequence). CDR3 length equals 15 residues. The DNA for the CDR3 is TGTGCCAGTAGCCCAACGCGACAGGGGAACTATGGCTACACCTTC. It is translated as CASSPTRQGNYGYTF.

This clone came up once. The chain recombines TRBV5-4 with TRBJ2-1, with TRBD2 identical over 14 bases. V trimming: 3 bases; J trimming: 7 bases; junction bases outside the gene matches: 6. The germline V gene encodes CDR1 SGHNT and CDR2 YYREEE (reference sequence). There are 16 residues in the CDR3. The CDR3 DNA follows: TGTGCCAGCAGCTCCGGGACTAGCGGGAGTGGTAATGAGCAGTTCTTC. This sequence encodes CASSSGTSGSGNEQFF.

The gene calls are TRBV19 and TRBJ2-7, with D unclear. This CDR3 has 15 residues. Germline V lookup: CDR1 LNHDA, CDR2 SQIVND (reference sequence). V dropped 1 base and J dropped 3 bases, with 13 bases sitting between them. For the CDR3, the DNA is TGTGCCAGTAGTATAGCTGGCGGATTCCTCTACGAGCAGTACTTC. Amino acid sequence: CASSIAGGFLYEQYF.

As regards this clone: One end of the junction fails to match germline, which may point to a read error. This rearrangement joins TRBV12-3 or TRBV12-4 to TRBJ2-2, with no clear D. The CDR3 totals 13 residues. CDR3 nucleotide sequence: TGTGCCAGCATTTTAGCGAACACCGGGGAGCTGTTTTTT. Translating it yields CASILANTGELFF.

V usage is TRBV19 and J usage is TRBJ2-1, with D maybe TRBD1 (5 bases). From germline, CDR1 is LNHDA and CDR2 SQIVND (reference sequence). Trimming shortened V by 4 bases and J by 4 bases, and 11 bases separated the two germline ends. CDR3 size: 14 residues. Here the CDR3 DNA reads TGTGCCAGTAGTAGGGCAGGGCTGTACAATGAGCAGTTCTTC. This sequence encodes CASSRAGLYNEQFF.

The chain uses TRBV12-3 or TRBV12-4 and TRBJ2-7; 7 positions agree with TRBD1. V gave up 3 bases and J gave up 6 bases; unmatched junction bases: 5. The CDR3 is 13 residues long. CDR3 sequence (DNA): TGTGCCAGCAGTTTGGACAGGTTGGGCGAGCAGTACTTC. Protein sequence: CASSLDRLGEQYF.